This TCR beta chain came from a study of blood T cell repertoires in COVID-19. The method was immunoSEQ multiplex PCR; TCRdb's version includes in-frame clones alone and lacks a portion of them. The sample lists around 300,000 clones, about 87% occurring once. The length of the CDR3 is 15 residues. The ends were cut back, 5 bases at V and 0 bases at J, with 10 bases in the middle. Germline V gives CDR1 SGHVS, CDR2 FNYEAQ. The receptor was isolated from a woman aged 45 to 65 who had recovered from COVID-19. Material: PBMCs or T cells enriched from blood (not recorded which). This chain connects TRBV7-6 to TRBJ2-2, with a weak D call TRBD2 (5 bases). The CDR3 DNA sequence: TGTGCCAGCAGCACTGGACTTGCGAACACCGGGGAGCTGTTTTTT. Encoded protein: CASSTGLANTGELFF.